Listed here are 28 T cell receptor beta chains from one sample, sequenced in a study of T cells in localized non-small cell lung cancer. Sequenced by immunoSEQ multiplex PCR; TCRdb stores in-frame clones only, minus some. The sample lists some 140,000 clones, 80% to 90% occurring once. The sample in question was peripheral blood, obtained before any cancer treatment. These receptors were taken from a female donor over 55 with stage I lung adenocarcinoma.

The chain couples TRBV2 to TRBJ2-1; no clear D gene. Trimming cost V 4 bases and J 0 bases, with 7 bases left between them. The length of the CDR3 is 14 residues. Per germline, CDR1 SNHLY and CDR2 FYNNEI. CDR3 bases: TGTGCCAGCAGTGGAGACACCTCCTACAATGAGCAGTTCTTC. It translates to CASSGDTSYNEQFF.

V usage is TRBV10-2 and J usage is TRBJ2-3; possible D gene TRBD1, 7 bases. Germline loops: CDR1 WSHSY, CDR2 SAAADI. The CDR3 covers 15 residues. V was trimmed by 3 bases and J by 2 bases, leaving 12 bases between them. CDR3 sequence reads: CASSEAGGLTDTQYF. CDR3 DNA sequence: TGCGCCAGCAGTGAAGCAGGGGGACTCACAGATACGCAGTATTTT.

This rearrangement joins TRBV7-2 to TRBJ2-1; D is perhaps TRBD2 (6 bases). The length of the CDR3 is 14 residues. CDR1 and CDR2 (germline): SGHTA, FQGNSA. Trimming shortened V by 3 bases and J by 5 bases, and 11 bases separated the two germline ends. CDR3 sequence reads: CASSLGRGNNEQFF. CDR3 sequence (DNA): TGTGCCAGCAGCTTGGGGCGGGGAAACAATGAGCAGTTCTTC.

This chain connects TRBV2 to TRBJ2-7; 10 bases align to TRBD1. The CDR3 runs to 14 residues. Germline loops: CDR1 SNHLY, CDR2 FYNNEI. Unmatched junction bases numbered 5, after V lost 6 bases and J lost 3 bases. CDR3 sequence reads: CASRDRGANYEQYF. The CDR3 nucleotides are TGTGCCAGCAGGGACAGGGGGGCTAACTACGAGCAGTACTTC.

This clone was found once. The chain uses TRBV11-3 and TRBJ2-1; D is possibly TRBD1 (6 bases). V lost 1 base and J lost 9, with 13 bases in between. CDR3 length: 14 amino acids. Germline CDR1 is SGHNT and CDR2 is YENEEA. CDR3 DNA: TGTGCCAGCAGCTTAGTATGGGGACAAAGTGAGCAGTTCTTC. Translated, it gives CASSLVWGQSEQFF.

The chain has TRBV5-4 and TRBJ2-2; D gene uncertain. Trimming left V 3 bases short and J 0 bases short, with 9 bases between. The germline V gene has CDR1 SGHNT and CDR2 YYREEE (reference sequence). The CDR3 sequence is 15 residues long. The CDR3 spells CASSSPNANTGELFF. The CDR3 DNA is TGTGCCAGCAGCTCCCCAAACGCGAACACCGGGGAGCTGTTTTTT. Full variable domain (remainder filled in from reference TRBV5-4 and TRBJ2-2): ETGVTQSPTHLIKTRGQQVTLRCSSQSGHNTVSWYQQALGQGPQFIFQYYREEENGRGNFPPRFSGLQFPNYSSELNVNALELDDSALYLCASSSPNANTGELFFGEGSRLTVL.

The chain is built from TRBV19 and TRBJ2-3; D may correspond to TRBD1 or TRBD2 (5 bases each). Trimming took off 6 bases at V and 6 bases at J, with 13 bases between the two ends. CDR3 length: 13 amino acids. Looked up from germline, CDR1 is LNHDA and CDR2 is SQIVND (reference sequence). In DNA form, the CDR3 reads TGTGCCAGTAGCGCCGTTTGGGGGGATACGCAGTATTTT. It translates to CASSAVWGDTQYF.

Sample share makes this clone medium-sized (0.01 to 0.1%). CDR3: CASWIRITSYEQYF. The CDR3 DNA follows: TGTGCCAGCTGGATAAGGATAACTTCCTACGAGCAGTACTTC. The chain recombines TRBV21-1 with TRBJ2-7. TRBV21-1 is classified as a pseudogene. This CDR3 has 14 residues.

The rearrangement links TRBV19 to TRBJ2-3; 8 bases are a match to TRBD2. The CDR3 has 16 residues. CDR1 is LNHDA and CDR2 is SQIVND in the germline V gene (reference sequence). J gave up 3 bases and V 6 bases, and 11 bases lay outside the gene matches. CDR3 coding DNA: TGTGCCAGTAGGACCGCGGGAGGAGTAAGGACAGATACGCAGTATTTT. Protein sequence: CASRTAGGVRTDTQYF.

With respect to this clone: It is unclear where the CDR3 begins or ends on the DNA, so no DNA is shown, and the CDR3 is as TCRdb lists it. The chain has TRBV6-1 and TRBJ2-2. The CDR3 region is 13 residues in length, termini included. CDR1 and CDR2 (germline): MNHNS, SASEGT. This CDR3 reads CASSTSGAGELFF.

The chain combines TRBV4-1 with TRBJ2-5; 12 nucleotides agree with TRBD2. The CDR3 is made up of 15 amino acids. CDR1 is MGHRA and CDR2 is YSYEKL in the germline V gene. V lost 3 bases to trimming and J lost 2 bases; unmatched junction nucleotides: 1. CDR3 region: CASSHGLAGQETQYF. In DNA, the CDR3 is TGCGCCAGCAGCCACGGACTAGCGGGGCAAGAGACCCAGTACTTC.

The chain has TRBV2 and TRBJ2-7, with D possibly TRBD1 on 6 matching bases. CDR3 length: 15 residues. CDR1 is SNHLY, CDR2 FYNNEI, per germline. The V end lost 6 bases, the J end lost 3 bases, and 18 bases lay between the germline ends. Written as DNA, the CDR3 is TGTGCCAGCAGGGGTGGACAGTCCTATAGCTACGAGCAGTACTTC. The encoded protein is CASRGGQSYSYEQYF.

The J gene is TRBJ2-1, the V gene TRBV2; the D gene is possibly TRBD2 (6 bases). Per the germline V gene, CDR1 is SNHLY and CDR2 is FYNNEI. V gave up 4 bases and J gave up 3 bases, with 10 bases separating them. CDR3 length equals 14 residues. Here the CDR3 reads CASSVAGYYNEQFF. DNA of the CDR3: TGTGCCAGCAGTGTTGCGGGATACTACAATGAGCAGTTCTTC. The variable domain in full, with the rest retrieved from reference TRBV2 and TRBJ2-1, is EPEVTQTPSHQVTQMGQEVILRCVPISNHLYFYWYRQILGQKVEFLVSFYNNEISEKSEIFDDQFSVERPDGSNFTLKIRSTKLEDSAMYFCASSVAGYYNEQFFGPGTRLTVL.

Notes on this clone: At one end the junction does not follow the germline gene, possibly because of a read error. The chain combines TRBV28 with TRBJ2-7; 7 positions agree with TRBD1. This CDR3 comprises 15 residues. CDR1 is MDHEN and CDR2 is SYDVKM in the germline V gene. This chain's CDR3 is CASSLSGTVFYAQYF. The CDR3 DNA is TGTGCCAGCAGTTTATCCGGGACAGTATTTTACGCGCAGTACTTC.

The chain combines TRBV7-3 with TRBJ2-3, with D perhaps TRBD2 (5 bases). The germline V gene has CDR1 SGHTA and CDR2 FQGTGA. V was cut by 3 bases and J by 3 bases, with 16 bases left in between. The CDR3 length is 16 residues. The CDR3: CASSFQLSSGTDTQYF. The CDR3 region has the DNA TGTGCCAGCAGCTTTCAGCTCTCCTCGGGGACAGATACGCAGTATTTT.

The chain joins TRBV5-1 to TRBJ1-6; no clear D. V was clipped by 0 bases and J by 9 bases, with 16 bases between them. The germline V gene has CDR1 SGHRS and CDR2 YFSETQ. This CDR3 has 16 residues. The CDR3 DNA sequence: TGCGCCAGCAGCTTGGATGCGGTCGGGGATGGTTCACCCCTCCACTTT. The encoded protein is CASSLDAVGDGSPLHF. Full variable domain (outside the CDR3, taken from reference TRBV5-1 and TRBJ1-6): KAGVTQTPRYLIKTRGQQVTLSCSPISGHRSVSWYQQTPGQGLQFLFEYFSETQRNKGNFPGRFSGRQFSNSRSEMNVSTLELGDSALYLCASSLDAVGDGSPLHFGNGTRLTVT.

The chain has TRBV7-3 and TRBJ2-1, with D hard to call. Germline V gene sequence: CDR1 SGHTA, CDR2 FQGTGA. V shed 2 bases and J shed 6 bases, with 5 bases lying between them. This CDR3 has 12 amino acids. CDR3 residues: CASSLGSNEQFF. Here the CDR3 DNA reads TGTGCCAGCAGCTTAGGTAGCAATGAGCAGTTCTTC.

The genes are TRBV18 and TRBJ1-2; perhaps TRBD1 as D (5 bases). Trimming shortened V by 0 bases and J by 7 bases, and 15 bases separated the two germline ends. The CDR3 covers 15 residues. Germline assignment: CDR1 KGHSH and CDR2 LQKENI. In DNA, the CDR3 is TGTGCCAGCTCACCACCAGGCCGCGGGGGACTTGGCTACACCTTC. Translating it yields CASSPPGRGGLGYTF.

The chain is built from TRBV10-1 and TRBJ2-3, with 7 bases aligning to TRBD2. V dropped 2 bases and J dropped 6; count of bases not matched to a gene: 8. This CDR3 has 15 residues. Germline V gene lookup returns CDR1 WNHNN and CDR2 SYGVQD (reference sequence). Written as DNA, the CDR3 is TGCGCCAGCAGTGAGCGGACTAGTTGGGATGATACGCAGTATTTT. Protein product: CASSERTSWDDTQYF.

This rearrangement joins TRBV9 to TRBJ1-2; D uncertain. V was trimmed by 0 bases and J by 1 base, leaving 10 bases between them. Per germline, CDR1 SGDLS and CDR2 YYNGEE. The CDR3 sequence is 15 residues long. The CDR3 is CASSVESHFNYGYTF. CDR3 bases: TGTGCCAGCAGCGTAGAAAGCCATTTTAACTATGGCTACACCTTC.

The rearrangement joins TRBV6-5 to TRBJ1-1, with D maybe TRBD1 (5 bases). Germline CDR1 MNHEY, CDR2 SVGAGI. Between the trimmed V and J ends, which lost 5 bases and 4 bases, there was a span of 14 bases. The CDR3 length is 14 residues. Written as DNA, the CDR3 is TGTGCCAGCAGTCTCAGTCAGGGCCCCACTGAAGCTTTCTTT. Its translation is CASSLSQGPTEAFF.

The gene calls are TRBV11-2 and TRBJ2-1; maybe TRBD1 (5 bases). The CDR3 runs 14 residues. CDR1 and CDR2 from the germline V gene are SGHAT and FQNNGV. Trimming cost V 1 base and J 4 bases, with 8 bases left between them. The CDR3 DNA reads as TGTGCCAGCAGCTTAGTTCAGGGTTACAATGAGCAGTTCTTC. Translating gives CASSLVQGYNEQFF.

The rearrangement joins TRBV7-6 to TRBJ2-6; 9 bases are a match to TRBD1. There are 17 residues in the CDR3. With V trimmed by 3 bases and J by 0 bases, 3 bases remained unmatched. Germline V CDR1 and CDR2: SGHVS, FNYEAQ. The CDR3 protein is CASSLGQGSSGANVLTF. CDR3 nucleotide sequence: TGTGCCAGCAGCTTGGGACAGGGAAGCTCTGGGGCCAACGTCCTGACTTTC.

The chain has TRBV7-3 and TRBJ1-1; D is ambiguous. The CDR3 sequence is 13 residues long. Trimming removed 7 bases at V and 5 bases at J, with 14 bases between. Germline assignment: CDR1 SGHTA and CDR2 FQGTGA. The CDR3 DNA sequence: TGTGCCAGCACCCAATCACCCGGGACTGAAGCTTTCTTT. Its protein product is CASTQSPGTEAFF. The entire variable domain, with the rest obtained from reference TRBV7-3 and TRBJ1-1, is as follows: GAGVSQTPSNKVTEKGKYVELRCDPISGHTALYWYRQSLGQGPEFLIYFQGTGAADDSGLPNDRFFAVRPEGSVSTLKIQRTERGDSAVYLCASTQSPGTEAFFGQGTRLTVV.

This clone has just a few counts. The rearrangement uses TRBV5-1 and TRBJ2-2; 8 positions agree with TRBD2. With 6 bases clipped from V and 4 bases from J, the junction kept 14 bases outside the gene matches. Germline CDR1 is SGHRS and CDR2 is YFSETQ. The CDR3 length is 17 residues. The CDR3 loop is CASNPSPLAGVTGELFF. DNA of the CDR3: TGCGCCAGCAACCCCTCCCCTCTAGCGGGTGTCACCGGGGAGCTGTTTTTT. The full variable domain, with the rest looked up from reference TRBV5-1 and TRBJ2-2, is KAGVTQTPRYLIKTRGQQVTLSCSPISGHRSVSWYQQTPGQGLQFLFEYFSETQRNKGNFPGRFSGRQFSNSRSEMNVSTLELGDSALYLCASNPSPLAGVTGELFFGEGSRLTVL.

The rearrangement uses TRBV9 and TRBJ2-4; the D gene is possibly TRBD1 (6 bases). Trimming cost V 1 base and J 12 bases, with 17 bases left between them. The CDR3 loop spans 14 amino acids. CDR1 is SGDLS, CDR2 YYNGEE, per germline. CDR3 region: CASSVNARQDPQYF. CDR3 DNA sequence: TGTGCCAGCAGCGTAAATGCACGACAGGACCCTCAGTACTTC.

In this sample, this clone turned up once. Other DNA sequences in this sample translate to the same CDR3. The V gene is TRBV28, the J gene TRBJ2-5, with D possibly TRBD2 on 6 matching bases. Trimming took 4 bases from V and 8 from J, leaving 11 bases between them. CDR3 length equals 12 residues. Per the germline V gene, CDR1 is MDHEN and CDR2 is SYDVKM. CDR3 amino acids: CASSYRRETQYF. In DNA, the CDR3 is TGTGCCAGCAGTTATCGGCGGGAAACCCAGTACTTC. Combining the CDR3 with reference TRBV28 and TRBJ2-5 gives the whole variable domain DVKVTQSSRYLVKRTGEKVFLECVQDMDHENMFWYRQDPGLGLRLIYFSYDVKMKEKGDIPEGYSVSREKKERFSLILESASTNQTSMYLCASSYRRETQYFGPGTRLLVL.

This chain connects TRBV6-5 to TRBJ2-7; no reliable D call. There are 14 residues in the CDR3. V lost 2 bases to trimming and J lost 6 bases, with 14 bases between them. Germline loops: CDR1 MNHEY, CDR2 SVGAGI. CDR3 DNA: TGTGCCAGCAGTTACAGAACTGTCCCTCGCGAGCAGTACTTC. This codes for CASSYRTVPREQYF.